This note documents a single T cell receptor beta chain sequence. Antigen unknown. One end of the junction does not line up with germline, which may come from a read error. A second PCR, run for roughly 7 to 11 cycles, used a sample-barcoded 5' primer plus a J-beta primer mix. From the 5' RACE reads, TCRdb called clonotypes with MiXCR, one entry per CDR3 protein. The repertoire includes approximately 800,000 distinct CDR3 sequences, roughly 56% of them detected once, and around a quarter sits in the top ten. This record comes from a study of blood T cells in healthy people across ages. Study-wide points: The study could not conclusively compare naive and antigen-experienced cells, given its unsorted PBMCs.

Germline loops: CDR1 SEHNR, CDR2 FQNEAQ (reference sequence). The CDR3 spans 17 residues. Per sample, at least 5 micrograms of total RNA were extracted. The chain recombines TRBV7-9 with TRBJ2-5; TRBD2 aligns across 10 bases. The last part of the DNA fits TRBJ2-7 better; the J call may be wrong. The sequencing sample was made of blood. This clonotype originated in a man aged 35 to 55 in good health. The CDR3 DNA sequence: TGTGCCAGCAACTTAGGCTCCCTAGCGGGAGATTTTCACGAGCAGTACTTC. Encoded protein: CASNLGSLAGDFHEQYF.